The following is a T cell receptor beta chain sequence with its context. This record belongs to a study of blood T cell repertoires in COVID-19. Study-wide background: Donors in the United States, Italy and Spain gave samples during acute or convalescent COVID-19. In each case, the material was cDNA or gDNA derived from T cells, B-cell-depleted T cells, or PBMCs.

Per the authors' pipeline: Using reference gene primer amplification, nucleated cell counts were estimated. Method: immunoSEQ multiplex PCR; TCRdb's copy keeps in-frame clones and lacks some. V and J calls and clone size are given by that table; D and trimming were obtained from the DNA. The sample holds over 80,000 clones, roughly 86% seen once. The V and J ends lost 1 base and 2 bases respectively, with 11 bases between them. Per the germline V gene, CDR1 is SEHNR and CDR2 is FQNEAQ (reference sequence). This CDR3 comprises 16 residues. The source material was peripheral blood. The origin of this receptor is a human donor in a cohort sampled during active COVID-19. This chain joins TRBV7-9 and TRBJ1-4; D gene ambiguous. For the CDR3, the DNA is TGTGCCAGCAGCTTAGGGAGGTTCCGGACTAATGAAAAACTGTTTTTT. It encodes CASSLGRFRTNEKLFF.